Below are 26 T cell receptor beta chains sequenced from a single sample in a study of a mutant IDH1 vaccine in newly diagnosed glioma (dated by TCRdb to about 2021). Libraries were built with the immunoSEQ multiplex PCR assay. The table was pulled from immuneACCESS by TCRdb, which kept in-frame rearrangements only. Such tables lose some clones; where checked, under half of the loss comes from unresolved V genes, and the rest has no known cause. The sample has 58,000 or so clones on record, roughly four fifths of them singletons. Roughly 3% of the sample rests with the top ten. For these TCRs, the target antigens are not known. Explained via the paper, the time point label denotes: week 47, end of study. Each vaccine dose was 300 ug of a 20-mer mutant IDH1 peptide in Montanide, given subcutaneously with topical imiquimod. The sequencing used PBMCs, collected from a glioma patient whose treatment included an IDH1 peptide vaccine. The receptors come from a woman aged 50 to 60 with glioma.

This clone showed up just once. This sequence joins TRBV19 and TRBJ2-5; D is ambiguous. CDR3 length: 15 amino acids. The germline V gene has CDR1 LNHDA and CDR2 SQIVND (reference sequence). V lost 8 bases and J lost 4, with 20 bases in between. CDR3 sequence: CASARRALPGETQYF. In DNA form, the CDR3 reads TGTGCCAGTGCCCGGAGAGCTCTACCGGGAGAGACCCAGTACTTC.

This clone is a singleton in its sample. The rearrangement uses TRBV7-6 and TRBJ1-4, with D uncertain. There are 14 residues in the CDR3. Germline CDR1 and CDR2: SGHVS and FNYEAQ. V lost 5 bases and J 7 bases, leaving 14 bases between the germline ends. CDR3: CASSPRPNGEKLFF. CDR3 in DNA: TGTGCCAGCAGCCCCCGGCCCAACGGTGAAAAACTGTTTTTT. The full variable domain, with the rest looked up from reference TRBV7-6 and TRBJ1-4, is GAGVSQSPRYKVTKRGQDVALRCDPISGHVSLYWYRQALGQGPEFLTYFNYEAQQDKSGLPNDRFSAERPEGSISTLTIQRTEQRDSAMYRCASSPRPNGEKLFFGSGTQLSVL.

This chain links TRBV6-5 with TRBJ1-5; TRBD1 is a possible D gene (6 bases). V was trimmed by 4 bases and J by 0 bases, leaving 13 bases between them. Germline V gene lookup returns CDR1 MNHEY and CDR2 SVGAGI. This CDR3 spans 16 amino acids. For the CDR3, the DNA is TGTGCCAGCAGTTCACTACAGGGCGTTAGCAATCAGCCCCAGCATTTT. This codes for CASSSLQGVSNQPQHF.

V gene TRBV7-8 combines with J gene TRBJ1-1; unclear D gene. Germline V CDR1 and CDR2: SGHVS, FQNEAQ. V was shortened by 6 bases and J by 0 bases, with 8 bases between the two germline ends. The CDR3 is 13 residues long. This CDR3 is CASRPLMNTEAFF. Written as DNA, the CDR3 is TGTGCCAGCAGACCCCTGATGAACACTGAAGCTTTCTTT.

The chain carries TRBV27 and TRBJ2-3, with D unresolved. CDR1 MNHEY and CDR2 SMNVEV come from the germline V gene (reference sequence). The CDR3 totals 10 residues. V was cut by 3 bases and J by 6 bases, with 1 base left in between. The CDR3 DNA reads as TGTGCCAGCAGTTTTGATACGCAGTATTTT. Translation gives CASSFDTQYF.

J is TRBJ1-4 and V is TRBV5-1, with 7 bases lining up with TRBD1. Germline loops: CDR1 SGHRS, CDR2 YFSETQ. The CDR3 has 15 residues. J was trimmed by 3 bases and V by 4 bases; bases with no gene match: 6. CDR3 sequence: CASSGAGTANEKLFF. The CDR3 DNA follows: TGCGCCAGCAGCGGAGCCGGGACAGCTAATGAAAAACTGTTTTTT.

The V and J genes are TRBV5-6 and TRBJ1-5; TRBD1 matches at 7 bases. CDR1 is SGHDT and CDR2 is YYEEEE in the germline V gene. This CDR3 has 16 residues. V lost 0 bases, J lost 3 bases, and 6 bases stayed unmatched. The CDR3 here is CASSLAGQQDNQPQHF. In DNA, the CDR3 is TGTGCCAGCAGCTTGGCGGGACAGCAAGACAATCAGCCCCAGCATTTT.

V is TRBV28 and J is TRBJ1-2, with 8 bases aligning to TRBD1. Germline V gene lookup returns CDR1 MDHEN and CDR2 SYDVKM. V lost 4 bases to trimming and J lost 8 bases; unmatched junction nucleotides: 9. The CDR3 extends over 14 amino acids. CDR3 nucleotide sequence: TGTGCCAGCAGTTCTTCAGGGGGCCGGGGGGGCTACACCTTC. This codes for CASSSSGGRGGYTF.

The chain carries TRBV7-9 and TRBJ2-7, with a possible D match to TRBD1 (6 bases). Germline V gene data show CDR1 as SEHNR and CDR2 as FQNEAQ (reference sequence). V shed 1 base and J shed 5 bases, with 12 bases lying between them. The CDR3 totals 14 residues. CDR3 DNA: TGTGCCAGCAGCTTAGAGGGGACACAGGACGAGCAGTACTTC. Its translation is CASSLEGTQDEQYF.

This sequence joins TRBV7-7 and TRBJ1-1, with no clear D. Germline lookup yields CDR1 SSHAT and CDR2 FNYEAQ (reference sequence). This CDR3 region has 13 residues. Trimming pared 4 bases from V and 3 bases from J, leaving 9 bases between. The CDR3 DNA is TGTGCCAGCAGCTGGATAAAGGACACTGAAGCTTTCTTT. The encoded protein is CASSWIKDTEAFF.

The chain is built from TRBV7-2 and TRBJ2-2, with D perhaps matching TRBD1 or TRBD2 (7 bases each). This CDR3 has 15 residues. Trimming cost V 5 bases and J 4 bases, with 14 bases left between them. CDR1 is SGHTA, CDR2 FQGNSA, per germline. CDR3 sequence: CASSLGRGRTGELFF. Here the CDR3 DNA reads TGTGCCAGCAGCCTTGGGAGGGGGCGCACCGGGGAGCTGTTTTTT.

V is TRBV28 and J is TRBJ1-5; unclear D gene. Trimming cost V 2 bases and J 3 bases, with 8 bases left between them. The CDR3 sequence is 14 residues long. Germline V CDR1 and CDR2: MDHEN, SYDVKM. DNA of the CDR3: TGTGCCAGCAGTTTACTGGCAGTCAATCAGCCCCAGCATTTT. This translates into CASSLLAVNQPQHF.

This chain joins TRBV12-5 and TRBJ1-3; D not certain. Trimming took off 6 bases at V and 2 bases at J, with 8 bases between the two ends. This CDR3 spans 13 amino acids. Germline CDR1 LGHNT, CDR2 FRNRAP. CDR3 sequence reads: CASGPNPGNTIYF. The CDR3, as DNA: TGTGCTAGTGGCCCGAATCCTGGAAACACCATATATTTT.

CDR3 DNA sequence: TGTGCCAGCAGCCTAGACCAGGGGCGCGGTGGATCTGAAGCTTTCTTT. Translated: CASSLDQGRGGSEAFF. The chain has TRBV7-9 and TRBJ1-1, with a possible D match to TRBD1 (6 bases). V was shortened by 5 bases and J by 6 bases, with 22 bases between the two germline ends. The germline gives CDR1 SEHNR, CDR2 FQNEAQ (reference sequence). There are 16 residues in the CDR3.

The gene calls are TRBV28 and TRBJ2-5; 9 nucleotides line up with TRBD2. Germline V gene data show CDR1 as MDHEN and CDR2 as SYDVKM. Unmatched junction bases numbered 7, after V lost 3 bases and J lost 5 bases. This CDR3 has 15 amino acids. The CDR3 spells CASSLPSGVSETQYF. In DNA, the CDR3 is TGTGCCAGCAGTTTGCCTAGCGGGGTCTCGGAGACCCAGTACTTC.

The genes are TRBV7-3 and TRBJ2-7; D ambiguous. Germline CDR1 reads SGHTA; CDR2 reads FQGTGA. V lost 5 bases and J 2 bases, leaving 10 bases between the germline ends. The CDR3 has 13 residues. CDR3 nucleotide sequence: TGTGCCAGCAGCGTCCATGGGGCCTACGAGCAGTACTTC. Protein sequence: CASSVHGAYEQYF.

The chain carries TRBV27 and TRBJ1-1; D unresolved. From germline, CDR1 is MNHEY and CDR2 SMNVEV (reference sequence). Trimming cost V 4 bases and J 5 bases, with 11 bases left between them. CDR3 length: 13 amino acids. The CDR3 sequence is CASSSAGSTEAFF. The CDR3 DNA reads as TGTGCCAGCAGTTCGGCGGGGAGTACTGAAGCTTTCTTT.

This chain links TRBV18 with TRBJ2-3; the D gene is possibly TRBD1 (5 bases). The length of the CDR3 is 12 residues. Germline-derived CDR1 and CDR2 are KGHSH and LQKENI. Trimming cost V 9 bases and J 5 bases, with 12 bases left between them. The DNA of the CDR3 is TGTGCCAGTGTTGGGGCGAAAGATACGCAGTATTTT. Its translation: CASVGAKDTQYF. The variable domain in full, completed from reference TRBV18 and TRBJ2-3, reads NAGVMQNPRHLVRRRGQEARLRCSPMKGHSHVYWYRQLPEEGLKFMVYLQKENIIDESGMPKERFSAEFPKEGPSILRIQQVVRGDSAAYFCASVGAKDTQYFGPGTRLTVL.

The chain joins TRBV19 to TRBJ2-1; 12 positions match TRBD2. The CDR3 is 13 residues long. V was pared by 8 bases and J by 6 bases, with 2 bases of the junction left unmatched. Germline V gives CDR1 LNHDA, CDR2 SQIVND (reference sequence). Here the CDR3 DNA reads TGTGCCAGTGTACTAGCGGGGGGCAATGAGCAGTTCTTC. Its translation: CASVLAGGNEQFF.

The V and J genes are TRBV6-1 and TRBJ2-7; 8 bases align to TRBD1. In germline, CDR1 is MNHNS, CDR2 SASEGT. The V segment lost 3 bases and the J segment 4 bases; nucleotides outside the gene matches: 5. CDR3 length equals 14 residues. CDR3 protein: CASSELTGGYEQYF. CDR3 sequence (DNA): TGTGCCAGCAGTGAGCTAACAGGGGGTTACGAGCAGTACTTC.

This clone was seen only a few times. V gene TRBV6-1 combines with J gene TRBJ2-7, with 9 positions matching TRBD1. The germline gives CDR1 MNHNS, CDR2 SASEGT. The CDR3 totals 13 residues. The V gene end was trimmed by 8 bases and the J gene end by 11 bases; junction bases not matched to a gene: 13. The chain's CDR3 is CASALTPGQGEYF. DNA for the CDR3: TGTGCCAGCGCTCTTACACCGGGACAGGGAGAGTACTTC.

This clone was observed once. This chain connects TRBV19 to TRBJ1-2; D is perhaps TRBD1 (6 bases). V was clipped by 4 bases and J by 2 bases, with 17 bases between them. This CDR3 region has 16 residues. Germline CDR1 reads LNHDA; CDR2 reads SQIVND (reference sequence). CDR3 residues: CASSRRQGLGNYGYTF. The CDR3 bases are TGTGCCAGTAGTAGGAGGCAGGGGCTCGGGAACTATGGCTACACCTTC.

The CDR3 bases are TGTGCCAGCAGCTTGGCTGGGGAGGGCGAGCAGTACTTC. Its protein is CASSLAGEGEQYF. The gene calls are TRBV5-6 and TRBJ2-7; 7 nucleotides line up with TRBD2. CDR1 is SGHDT and CDR2 is YYEEEE in the germline V gene. V lost 0 bases and J lost 6; bases outside the gene matches: 3. The length of the CDR3 is 13 residues.

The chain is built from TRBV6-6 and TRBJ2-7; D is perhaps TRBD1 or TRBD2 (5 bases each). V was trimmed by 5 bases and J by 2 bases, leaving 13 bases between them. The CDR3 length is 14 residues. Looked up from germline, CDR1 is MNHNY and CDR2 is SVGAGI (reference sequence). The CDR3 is CASSDGTAAYEQYF. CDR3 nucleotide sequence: TGTGCCAGCAGTGATGGGACGGCAGCCTACGAGCAGTACTTC.

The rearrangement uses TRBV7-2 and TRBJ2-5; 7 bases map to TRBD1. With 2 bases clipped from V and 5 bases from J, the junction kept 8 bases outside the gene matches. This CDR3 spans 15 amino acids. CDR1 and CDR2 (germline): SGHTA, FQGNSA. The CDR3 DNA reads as TGTGCCAGCAGCTTAATTGAAACAGGGGAGGAGACCCAGTACTTC. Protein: CASSLIETGEETQYF.

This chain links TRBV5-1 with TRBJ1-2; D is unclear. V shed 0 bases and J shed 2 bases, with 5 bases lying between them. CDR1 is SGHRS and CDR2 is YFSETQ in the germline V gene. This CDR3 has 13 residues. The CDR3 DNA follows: TGCGCCAGCAGCTTGGACATAAACTATGGCTACACCTTC. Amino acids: CASSLDINYGYTF.